The 29 T cell receptor beta chains presented below share a single source sample, sequenced in a study of control samples from healthy donors and cancer patients. Here immunoSEQ multiplex PCR was the method, and the copy in TCRdb shows in-frame clones only, minus some. Among tens of thousands of clones, approximately 96% were seen once, and the ten largest hold 1.5% to 2%. The sequenced sample was blood. The receptors stem from a woman in her 30s in good health.

J is TRBJ2-1 and V is TRBV7-2; 13 positions agree with TRBD2. The V segment lost 0 bases and the J segment 1 base; nucleotides outside the gene matches: 12. Germline CDR1 is SGHTA and CDR2 is FQGNSA. There are 21 residues in the CDR3. The CDR3 sequence: CASSLARTSGRYHGSYNEQFF. Here the CDR3 DNA reads TGTGCCAGCAGCTTAGCCCGGACTAGCGGGAGATACCATGGATCCTACAATGAGCAGTTCTTC.

The chain joins TRBV4-1 to TRBJ2-1, with D tentatively TRBD1 or TRBD2 (5 bases each). This CDR3 region has 14 residues. Germline CDR1 MGHRA, CDR2 YSYEKL. Trimming pared 4 bases from V and 4 bases from J, leaving 11 bases between. In DNA form, the CDR3 reads TGCGCCAGCAGCCCGGGGCTAATTTACAATGAGCAGTTCTTC. It specifies CASSPGLIYNEQFF.

The chain recombines TRBV29-1 with TRBJ2-1; perhaps D is TRBD1 or TRBD2 (5 bases each). Germline CDR1 is SQVTM and CDR2 is ANQGSEA. This CDR3 contains 16 residues. Trimming left V 4 bases short and J 2 bases short, with 18 bases between. CDR3 nucleotide sequence: TGCAGCGTTGGGGGGTCCAAAGGAGGTGCCTACAATGAGCAGTTCTTC. It translates to CSVGGSKGGAYNEQFF.

CDR3 amino acids: CASSDASGVTDTQYF. The CDR3 coding sequence is TGTGCCAGCAGTGACGCTAGCGGAGTCACAGATACGCAGTATTTT. The chain has TRBV2 and TRBJ2-3, with 7 bases that match TRBD2. Trimming cost V 3 bases and J 2 bases; bases outside gene matches: 5. Germline CDR1 and CDR2: SNHLY and FYNNEI. This CDR3 is built from 15 residues.

The chain employs TRBV29-1 and TRBJ2-5; tentatively, D is TRBD1 or TRBD2 (6 bases each). The V end was cut by 4 bases, the J end by 6 bases, with 15 bases between. CDR3 length: 13 amino acids. CDR1 and CDR2 from the germline V gene are SQVTM and ANQGSEA. CDR3 nucleotide sequence: TGCAGCGTTGGTGGAGGGGACAAAAAGACCCAGTACTTC. It yields the protein CSVGGGDKKTQYF.

The chain is built from TRBV6-5 and TRBJ2-7, with 8 bases identical to TRBD2. The CDR3 sequence is 13 residues long. J lost 2 bases, V lost 6 bases, and 3 bases had no gene match. Germline CDR1 is MNHEY and CDR2 is SVGAGI. In nucleotides, the CDR3 is TGTGCCAGCAGACTAGCGGCACCCTACGAGCAGTACTTC. Its protein is CASRLAAPYEQYF.

This sequence joins TRBV30 and TRBJ1-3; D remains unclear. CDR1 and CDR2 from the germline V gene are GTSNPN and SVGIG (reference sequence). Trimming took 0 bases from V and 0 from J, leaving 6 bases between them. The CDR3 covers 14 residues. DNA for the CDR3: TGTGCCTGGAGTGTTGGGTTCTCTGGAAACACCATATATTTT. This codes for CAWSVGFSGNTIYF.

This sequence joins TRBV24-1 and TRBJ2-3, with D hard to call. Per the germline V gene, CDR1 is KGHDR and CDR2 is SFDVKD. V lost 4 bases, J lost 8 bases, and 15 bases lay in between. The CDR3 has 14 amino acids. The DNA for the CDR3 is TGTGCCACCAGTGACCAAGGGCGACCCGGTACGCAGTATTTT. Translation gives CATSDQGRPGTQYF.

The chain carries TRBV9 and TRBJ1-3, with D possibly being TRBD1 (5 bases). The CDR3 runs 15 residues. CDR1 and CDR2 from the germline V gene are SGDLS and YYNGEE. V shed 3 bases and J shed 3 bases, with 13 bases lying between them. In DNA form, the CDR3 reads TGTGCCAGCAGCGCGAGCAGGGCGGATGGAAACACCATATATTTT. It codes for CASSASRADGNTIYF. Full variable domain (missing parts from reference TRBV9 and TRBJ1-3): DSGVTQTPKHLITATGQRVTLRCSPRSGDLSVYWYQQSLDQGLQFLIQYYNGEERAKGNILERFSAQQFPDLHSELNLSSLELGDSALYFCASSASRADGNTIYFGEGSWLTVV.

This clone was seen just once. V usage is TRBV5-6 and J usage is TRBJ1-1; D unclear. The CDR3 is 14 amino acids. Germline CDR1 SGHDT, CDR2 YYEEEE. Trimming took 4 bases from V and 0 from J, leaving 10 bases between them. DNA of the CDR3: TGTGCCAGCAGCCCGACACTCGTGAACACTGAAGCTTTCTTT. Its protein product is CASSPTLVNTEAFF.

The chain uses TRBV7-2 and TRBJ2-1, with TRBD2 matching over 11 bases. J was trimmed by 8 bases and V by 5 bases; bases with no gene match: 11. The CDR3 covers 16 residues. The germline V gene has CDR1 SGHTA and CDR2 FQGNSA. The CDR3: CASSPLAGAPSYEQFF. The CDR3 bases are TGTGCCAGCAGCCCACTAGCGGGAGCCCCTTCATATGAGCAGTTCTTC.

V gene TRBV4-1 combines with J gene TRBJ1-3; the D is unclear. The V gene's germline CDR1 is MGHRA and CDR2 YSYEKL. Trimming shortened V by 1 base and J by 3 bases, and 10 bases separated the two germline ends. The CDR3 is 15 residues long. In DNA form, the CDR3 reads TGCGCCAGCAGCCAAGGTCCGGGAGGTGGAAACACCATATATTTT. It encodes CASSQGPGGGNTIYF.

The chain combines TRBV7-9 with TRBJ2-1; D gene unclear. The CDR3 covers 11 residues. Germline CDR1 SEHNR, CDR2 FQNEAQ (reference sequence). Trimming removed 5 bases at V and 9 bases at J, with 8 bases between. The CDR3 sequence is CASSSSTEQFF. The CDR3 region has the DNA TGTGCCAGCAGCAGCTCGACTGAGCAGTTCTTC. The full variable domain, in which reference TRBV7-9 and TRBJ2-1 provide the parts outside the CDR3, is DTGVSQNPRHKITKRGQNVTFRCDPISEHNRLYWYRQTLGQGPEFLTYFQNEAQLEKSRLLSDRFSAERPKGSFSTLEIQRTEQGDSAMYLCASSSSTEQFFGPGTRLTVL.

The chain links TRBV4-1 to TRBJ2-1, with 7 positions matching TRBD2. Germline V CDR1 and CDR2: MGHRA, YSYEKL. With 1 base clipped from V and 9 bases from J, the junction kept 12 bases outside the gene matches. The CDR3 is made up of 16 amino acids. CDR3 sequence reads: CASSQVGAGLYVEQFF. The CDR3 region has the DNA TGCGCCAGCAGCCAAGTGGGAGCGGGATTGTATGTTGAGCAGTTCTTC.

Concerning this clone itself: Different DNA sequences within this sample yield the same CDR3. This chain links TRBV5-1 with TRBJ2-3; D not certain. The ends were cut back, 0 bases at V and 2 bases at J, with 7 bases in the middle. CDR3 length equals 14 residues. Per the germline V gene, CDR1 is SGHRS and CDR2 is YFSETQ. The CDR3 DNA is TGCGCCAGCAGCTTGGGCCAGAACACAGATACGCAGTATTTT. Translating gives CASSLGQNTDTQYF.

The genes are TRBV29-1 and TRBJ1-2; D possibly corresponds to TRBD1 (6 bases). The germline V gene has CDR1 SQVTM and CDR2 ANQGSEA. Trimming removed 3 bases at V and 7 bases at J, with 18 bases between. The CDR3 spans 14 residues. In DNA form, the CDR3 reads TGCAGCGTTGACTTTACAGGGTTGAGTGGTGGCTACACCTTC. Translating it yields CSVDFTGLSGGYTF.

This sequence joins TRBV28 and TRBJ1-2; a weak D match, TRBD1 (5 bases). V lost 5 bases and J 2 bases, leaving 12 bases between the germline ends. The CDR3 loop spans 14 amino acids. CDR1 MDHEN and CDR2 SYDVKM come from the germline V gene. The CDR3 region has the DNA TGTGCCAGCAGTCCCTACCGGGACAACTATGGCTACACCTTC. Translation: CASSPYRDNYGYTF.

This chain joins TRBV5-4 and TRBJ2-1; D is unclear. CDR1 is SGHNT and CDR2 is YYREEE in the germline V gene (reference sequence). Deletions cut 0 bases from V and 10 bases from J, with 17 bases between. The CDR3 loop spans 15 amino acids. The CDR3 sequence: CASSLVLTTFGEQFF. The CDR3 DNA is TGTGCCAGCAGCTTGGTACTCACCACATTTGGGGAGCAGTTCTTC.

The V and J genes are TRBV14 and TRBJ2-2; 7 bases align to TRBD1. The CDR3 totals 14 residues. Germline trimming cut 5 bases from V and 5 bases from J; bases unmatched to any gene: 5. Germline V gene sequence: CDR1 SGHDN, CDR2 FVKESK. CDR3 sequence reads: CASSAGTVTGELFF. CDR3 DNA sequence: TGTGCCAGCAGCGCCGGGACAGTTACCGGGGAGCTGTTTTTT.

The gene calls are TRBV5-5 and TRBJ2-2, with D maybe TRBD2 (6 bases). Trimming cost V 5 bases and J 3 bases, with 20 bases left between them. Germline V lookup: CDR1 SGHKS, CDR2 YYEKEE (reference sequence). The CDR3 length is 17 residues. For the CDR3, the DNA is TGTGCCAGCAGTTCAAGCCGCGGGACTTCCTACACCGGGGAGCTGTTTTTT. Translation: CASSSSRGTSYTGELFF.

The CDR3 DNA reads TGTGCCAGCACTCCCGGGGTAGCGGGAGTGTGGGAGCAGTTCTTC. It codes for CASTPGVAGVWEQFF. The rearrangement uses TRBV27 and TRBJ2-1, with 9 bases that match TRBD2. V shed 7 bases, J shed 10 bases, and the junction held 14 bases outside the gene matches. There are 15 residues in the CDR3. The germline gives CDR1 MNHEY, CDR2 SMNVEV (reference sequence).

This chain connects TRBV3-1 (or the pseudogene TRBV3-2) to TRBJ2-1; TRBD2 agrees at 13 bases. The ends lost 6 bases at V and 7 bases at J; junction bases unmatched: 15. Germline V gives CDR1 LGHDT, CDR2 YNNKEL (reference sequence). The CDR3 is 18 amino acids. CDR3 nucleotide sequence: TGTGCCAGCAGTCGGACTAGCGGGGGATTCAACCCGGCAAATGAGCAGTTCTTC. As protein: CASSRTSGGFNPANEQFF.

This chain's CDR3 is CASSPTSGSLFHTQYF. The CDR3 DNA is TGTGCCAGCAGCCCGACTAGCGGGAGCCTATTCCATACGCAGTATTTT. This chain joins TRBV7-3 and TRBJ2-3; 12 bases align to TRBD2. With V trimmed by 5 bases and J by 7 bases, 10 bases remained unmatched. Germline CDR1 and CDR2: SGHTA and FQGTGA. CDR3 length: 16 residues.

The chain employs TRBV11-2 and TRBJ2-5; maybe TRBD2 (6 bases). The CDR3 extends over 15 amino acids. The V end was cut by 1 base, the J end by 0 bases, with 9 bases between. CDR1 is SGHAT and CDR2 is FQNNGV in the germline V gene. This chain's CDR3 is CASSLGRRDQETQYF. The DNA for the CDR3 is TGTGCCAGCAGCTTAGGGCGGAGGGACCAAGAGACCCAGTACTTC. The variable domain in full, with the rest retrieved from reference TRBV11-2 and TRBJ2-5, is EAGVAQSPRYKIIEKRQSVAFWCNPISGHATLYWYQQILGQGPKLLIQFQNNGVVDDSQLPKDRFSAERLKGVDSTLKIQPAKLEDSAVYLCASSLGRRDQETQYFGPGTRLLVL.

The chain combines TRBV6-1 with TRBJ2-1; D is possibly TRBD1 (6 bases). Germline V gives CDR1 MNHNS, CDR2 SASEGT. Trimming cost V 3 bases and J 4 bases, with 7 bases left between them. This CDR3 has 13 amino acids. CDR3 in DNA: TGTGCCAGCAGTGAGCAGGGGTACAATGAGCAGTTCTTC. The encoded protein is CASSEQGYNEQFF.

The chain has TRBV5-4 and TRBJ1-1; D not resolved. This CDR3 spans 13 amino acids. The germline CDR1 and CDR2 sequences are SGHNT and YYREEE (reference sequence). The germline V and J ends were trimmed by 5 bases and 4 bases, with 12 bases remaining between them. CDR3 nucleotide sequence: TGTGCCAGCAGTCAATGGGATTCCACTGAAGCTTTCTTT. This sequence encodes CASSQWDSTEAFF.

The chain couples TRBV30 to TRBJ2-5; 9 bases are shared with TRBD2. Germline V CDR1 and CDR2: GTSNPN, SVGIG (reference sequence). The CDR3 has 14 residues. V lost 7 bases, J lost 5 bases, and 11 bases stayed unmatched. The CDR3 loop is CALHLAGPGETQYF. The CDR3 nucleotides are TGTGCCTTACACCTAGCGGGACCGGGGGAGACCCAGTACTTC.

Turning to this clone: This CDR3 is also generated by other DNA sequences in the sample. The V call is TRBV10-3, the J call TRBJ2-7; maybe TRBD2 (6 bases). The CDR3 has 14 residues. V was pared by 6 bases and J by 3 bases, with 15 bases between. CDR1 ENHRY and CDR2 SYGVKD come from the germline V gene. CDR3 protein: CAIREGSGNYEQYF. CDR3 nucleotide sequence: TGTGCCATCAGGGAGGGGTCAGGTAACTACGAGCAGTACTTC.

This chain uses TRBV2 with TRBJ2-1, with 9 bases lining up with TRBD2. Germline V gene data show CDR1 as SNHLY and CDR2 as FYNNEI. This CDR3 is built from 16 residues. V lost 3 bases to trimming and J lost 2 bases; unmatched junction nucleotides: 5. CDR3 coding DNA: TGTGCCAGCAGTGAGGGTAGCGGGAGAGCCTACAATGAGCAGTTCTTC. Its translation: CASSEGSGRAYNEQFF.